This T cell receptor beta chain was captured in a study of beta chain features in type 1 diabetes. At the level of the study: The samples had more than 95 million sorted cells examined in all.

Every isolated RNA sample was fully reverse transcribed, so sequencing captured expressed TCRB transcripts. Profiled with immunoSEQ multiplex PCR; TCRdb holds only in-frame clones, not every one. This sample yields around 500,000 clones, of which 10% to 12% are seen a single time; around 0.05% belongs to the top ten. As to this clone: The antigen remains undetermined. At the DNA level, this CDR3 is encoded by other sequences in the same sample as well.

The V gene's germline CDR1 is SQVTM and CDR2 ANQGSEA. The CDR3 contains 12 residues. The germline V and J ends were trimmed by 6 bases and 1 base, with 9 bases remaining between them. Study-wide points: Diminished insertions and augmented deletions at VDJ junctions characterized type 1 diabetes patients. In the patient group, naive, central memory and Treg TCRB repertoires seemed more alike than in the healthy donor group.

The specimen sequenced was naive CD4+ T cells from blood. The V call is TRBV29-1, the J call TRBJ2-5; D may match TRBD1 or TRBD2 (6 bases each). The TCR was taken from a woman younger than 30 in good health. CDR3 sequence reads: CSVGGFQETQYF. As DNA, the CDR3 is TGCAGCGTGGGGGGCTTCCAAGAGACCCAGTACTTC.